The 15 T cell receptor beta chains given below trace back to one sample, sequenced in a study of blood T cell repertoires in COVID-19 (TCRdb year 2020). Libraries were prepared through the immunoSEQ multiplex PCR assay. TCRdb stores this immuneACCESS table with in-frame sequences only. Part of the clones is absent; in the studies checked, under half of the shortfall reflects unresolved V genes, and no reason is known for the rest. The sample data list 60,000 to 70,000 clones, and about 91% of these were observed just once. Around 6.7% of the sample goes to the ten largest clones. Sequenced material: peripheral blood. The receptor set was obtained from a human donor in a cohort sampled during active COVID-19.

The rearrangement links TRBV7-9 to TRBJ1-1; TRBD1 might be the D (6 bases). This CDR3 has 13 amino acids. V gave up 1 base and J gave up 4 bases, with 7 bases separating them. Germline assignment: CDR1 SEHNR and CDR2 FQNEAQ (reference sequence). The CDR3 spells CASSLEGGTEAFF. CDR3 coding DNA: TGTGCCAGCAGCTTAGAAGGGGGCACTGAAGCTTTCTTT.

The chain couples TRBV2 to TRBJ2-5; 9 nucleotides match TRBD2. CDR1 and CDR2 from the germline V gene are SNHLY and FYNNEI. V trimming: 7 bases; J trimming: 4 bases; junction bases outside the gene matches: 4. This CDR3 is 13 amino acids long. Here the CDR3 reads CASMRGGAETQYF. The CDR3 nucleotides read TGTGCCAGCATGCGGGGGGGCGCAGAGACCCAGTACTTC.

This CDR3 is CASRREGVSEQYF. The DNA of the CDR3 is TGTGCCAGCAGACGAGAGGGGGTCAGCGAGCAGTACTTC. The chain couples TRBV7-2 to TRBJ2-7; maybe TRBD1 (6 bases). The V gene lost 6 bases and the J gene lost 6 bases, with 15 bases spanning the gap. Germline V lookup: CDR1 SGHTA, CDR2 FQGNSA. This CDR3 is built from 13 residues.

The chain links TRBV19 to TRBJ2-6; D is perhaps TRBD1 (5 bases). Trimming pared 3 bases from V and 1 base from J, leaving 7 bases between. CDR3 length: 15 residues. In germline, CDR1 is LNHDA, CDR2 SQIVND (reference sequence). The CDR3 loop reads CASSIRVSGANVLTF. CDR3 in DNA: TGTGCCAGTAGTATCAGGGTGTCTGGGGCCAACGTCCTGACTTTC.

The rearrangement links TRBV7-3 to TRBJ2-1; 8 bases align to TRBD2. The V segment lost 4 bases and the J segment 10 bases; nucleotides outside the gene matches: 12. This CDR3 has 15 residues. Germline CDR1 SGHTA, CDR2 FQGTGA. CDR3 sequence: CASSSVRAGVWEQFF. CDR3 bases: TGTGCCAGCAGCTCAGTTAGAGCGGGGGTGTGGGAGCAGTTCTTC. The complete variable domain, with remaining parts taken from reference TRBV7-3 and TRBJ2-1, reads GAGVSQTPSNKVTEKGKYVELRCDPISGHTALYWYRQSLGQGPEFLIYFQGTGAADDSGLPNDRFFAVRPEGSVSTLKIQRTERGDSAVYLCASSSVRAGVWEQFFGPGTRLTVL.

This clone was seen only a few times. This sequence joins TRBV6-5 and TRBJ1-1; D possibly corresponds to TRBD1 (5 bases). V lost 5 bases, J lost 1 base, and 14 bases lay in between. Germline V CDR1 and CDR2: MNHEY, SVGAGI. There are 15 residues in the CDR3. The CDR3 coding sequence is TGTGCCAGCAGTCCTGGACACCCTTCGAACACTGAAGCTTTCTTT. It specifies CASSPGHPSNTEAFF.

The V and J genes are TRBV19 and TRBJ2-1; 10 nucleotides match TRBD2. Germline V CDR1 and CDR2: LNHDA, SQIVND (reference sequence). The ends lost 5 bases at V and 9 bases at J; junction bases unmatched: 10. The CDR3 is 15 amino acids. CDR3 sequence (DNA): TGTGCCAGTAGTCCCTGGACTAGCGGAGGGGGTGAGCAGTTCTTC. Translation: CASSPWTSGGGEQFF.

By share, this clone counts as medium-sized (0.01 to 0.1%). The rearrangement links TRBV2 to TRBJ2-3, with a tentative D call TRBD2 (5 bases). The CDR3 runs to 15 residues. Germline loops: CDR1 SNHLY, CDR2 FYNNEI. The V and J ends lost 4 bases and 4 bases respectively, with 15 bases between them. This chain's CDR3 is CASSASPNGADTQYF. DNA for the CDR3: TGTGCCAGCAGTGCTAGCCCCAACGGTGCAGATACGCAGTATTTT.

This clone was seen only a few times. This sequence joins TRBV7-9 and TRBJ1-4; TRBD1 is a possible D gene (6 bases). This CDR3 contains 16 residues. Germline V CDR1 and CDR2: SEHNR, FQNEAQ (reference sequence). V lost 6 bases to trimming and J lost 8 bases, with 22 bases between them. The CDR3 nucleotides read TGTGCCAGCAGACTAGGGGGGGCAAGCAAGCCCGAAAAACTGTTTTTT. It translates to CASRLGGASKPEKLFF.

This chain uses TRBV30 with TRBJ1-4; D is uncertain. The CDR3 has 15 residues. V lost 1 base to trimming and J lost 5 bases, with 14 bases between them. Germline CDR1 reads GTSNPN; CDR2 reads SVGIG (reference sequence). CDR3 loop: CAWSGPHLTNEKLFF. The CDR3 DNA is TGTGCCTGGAGTGGCCCCCACCTGACAAATGAAAAACTGTTTTTT.

The chain carries TRBV7-3 and TRBJ2-1; weak D call: TRBD1 (6 bases). Germline assignment: CDR1 SGHTA and CDR2 FQGTGA. The CDR3 length is 15 residues. The V end was cut by 5 bases, the J end by 3 bases, with 14 bases between. The CDR3 DNA reads TGTGCCAGCAGCGGTGGACAGCTCTTCTACAATGAGCAGTTCTTC. It yields the protein CASSGGQLFYNEQFF.

This chain connects TRBV18 to TRBJ2-5; 8 bases are shared with TRBD1. The CDR3 sequence is 15 residues long. In germline, CDR1 is KGHSH, CDR2 LQKENI. J gave up 7 bases and V 3 bases, and 10 bases lay outside the gene matches. CDR3 DNA: TGTGCCAGCTCACCCCTACCGACAGGGGAGGTGACCCAGTACTTC. Encoded protein: CASSPLPTGEVTQYF.

The chain links TRBV28 to TRBJ2-1; the match to TRBD2 covers 10 bases. The V gene's germline CDR1 is MDHEN and CDR2 SYDVKM. The trim removed 3 bases at V and 8 bases at J, leaving 7 bases unmatched. This CDR3 is built from 15 residues. Here the CDR3 DNA reads TGTGCCAGCAGTTTCCAAGCGGGAGGGCCAGATGAGCAGTTCTTC. Its translation: CASSFQAGGPDEQFF.

This chain connects TRBV10-3 to TRBJ2-7; 7 bases agree with TRBD2. The CDR3 has 17 amino acids. V was clipped by 6 bases and J by 0 bases; unmatched bases: 14. CDR1 ENHRY and CDR2 SYGVKD come from the germline V gene. CDR3 bases: TGTGCCATCAGGAGTGGGAGCGGGACTGGCGACTCCTACGAGCAGTACTTC. Protein product: CAIRSGSGTGDSYEQYF.

The chain employs TRBV7-3 and TRBJ1-1; a weak D match, TRBD1 (5 bases). CDR1 is SGHTA, CDR2 FQGTGA, per germline. Trimming cost V 5 bases and J 4 bases, with 11 bases left between them. The CDR3 sequence is 13 residues long. Written as DNA, the CDR3 is TGTGCCAGCAGCCTTCAGGGTGCCACTGAAGCTTTCTTT. As protein: CASSLQGATEAFF.